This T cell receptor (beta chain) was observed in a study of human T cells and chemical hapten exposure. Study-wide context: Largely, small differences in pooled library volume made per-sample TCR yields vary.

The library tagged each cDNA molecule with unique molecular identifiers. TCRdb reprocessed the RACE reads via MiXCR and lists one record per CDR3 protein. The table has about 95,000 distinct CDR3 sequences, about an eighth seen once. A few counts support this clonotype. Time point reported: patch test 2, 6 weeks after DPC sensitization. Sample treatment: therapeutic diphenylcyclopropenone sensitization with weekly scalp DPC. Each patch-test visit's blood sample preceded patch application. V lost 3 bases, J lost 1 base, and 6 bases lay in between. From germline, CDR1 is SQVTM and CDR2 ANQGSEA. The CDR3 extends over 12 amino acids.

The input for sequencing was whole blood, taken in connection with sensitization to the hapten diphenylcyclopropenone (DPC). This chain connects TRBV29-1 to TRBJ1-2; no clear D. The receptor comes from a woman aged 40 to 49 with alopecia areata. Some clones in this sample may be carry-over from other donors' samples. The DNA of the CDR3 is TGCAGCGTTGAGACGGTTAACTATGGCTACACCTTC. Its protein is CSVETVNYGYTF.